One sample yielded the 22 T cell receptor beta chains listed below, sequenced in a study of OX40 agonist ivuxolimab in advanced cancers. Data came from immunoSEQ multiplex PCR; TCRdb stores just in-frame clones and leaves some out. The table shows 65,000 to 95,000 clones, with approximately 88% occurring only once. The specimen was CD4+ or CD8+ T cells sorted from blood, collected in a trial of the OX40 agonist ivuxolimab. The source of these receptors is an adult with an advanced solid tumor such as melanoma, head and neck, liver or kidney cancer.

The chain is built from TRBV28 and TRBJ2-1; D not resolved. CDR3 size: 13 residues. V was cut by 6 bases and J by 6 bases, with 12 bases left in between. The germline V gene has CDR1 MDHEN and CDR2 SYDVKM. Here the CDR3 reads CASSLDRLNEQFF. The CDR3 region has the DNA TGTGCCAGCAGCCTGGACCGCCTCAATGAGCAGTTCTTC.

V usage is TRBV4-1 and J usage is TRBJ2-3; 7 bases line up with TRBD2. Germline CDR1 reads MGHRA; CDR2 reads YSYEKL. V lost 8 bases, J lost 2 bases, and 4 bases stayed unmatched. The CDR3 consists of 13 residues. Written as DNA, the CDR3 is TGCGCCAGCGGACTAGTCCCCACAGATACGCAGTATTTT. Translation: CASGLVPTDTQYF.

The chain uses TRBV7-2 and TRBJ2-1, with unresolved D. Looked up from germline, CDR1 is SGHTA and CDR2 is FQGNSA. The CDR3 is 17 amino acids. Trimming cost V 5 bases and J 3 bases, with 20 bases left between them. The CDR3 bases are TGTGCCAGCAGCCTAAGAACCGGAAGAGAGATCTACAATGAGCAGTTCTTC. Translating gives CASSLRTGREIYNEQFF. The full variable domain, its missing parts supplied by reference TRBV7-2 and TRBJ2-1, is GAGVSQSPSNKVTEKGKDVELRCDPISGHTALYWYRQSLGQGLEFLIYFQGNSAPDKSGLPSDRFSAERTGGSVSTLTIQRTQQEDSAVYLCASSLRTGREIYNEQFFGPGTRLTVL.

The DNA for the CDR3 is TGCGCCAGCAGCCAAGATTACGGCGGATCGTATGGCTACACCTTC. Translating gives CASSQDYGGSYGYTF. V is TRBV4-3 and J is TRBJ1-2; D is ambiguous. Trimming shortened V by 0 bases and J by 5 bases, and 13 bases separated the two germline ends. Germline loops: CDR1 LGHNA, CDR2 YSLEER. The CDR3 extends over 15 amino acids.

This clone was detected a few times. CDR3: CASRNTGGTEAFF. The CDR3 DNA reads TGTGCCAGCAGAAACACGGGGGGAACTGAAGCTTTCTTT. The chain joins TRBV27 to TRBJ1-1; the D gene is possibly TRBD1 (5 bases). Germline CDR1 reads MNHEY; CDR2 reads SMNVEV (reference sequence). This CDR3 is 13 amino acids long. V was cut by 6 bases and J by 5 bases, with 13 bases left in between.

This chain links TRBV4-2 with TRBJ2-7, with D possibly matching TRBD1 (6 bases). Deletions cut 5 bases from V and 2 bases from J, with 16 bases between. The CDR3 sequence is 15 residues long. Looked up from germline, CDR1 is LGHNA and CDR2 is YNFKEQ. The CDR3 bases are TGTGCCAGCAGCGCGTCAGGGGTTCCTCCCTACGAGCAGTACTTC. It yields the protein CASSASGVPPYEQYF.

The gene calls are TRBV6-6 and TRBJ1-1; a weak D match, TRBD1 (6 bases). Germline V gene data show CDR1 as MNHNY and CDR2 as SVGAGI (reference sequence). The CDR3 sequence is 15 residues long. V shed 4 bases and J shed 5 bases, with 17 bases lying between them. DNA of the CDR3: TGTGCCAGCAGTTCGACGAAACAGGGCGGGACTGAAGCTTTCTTT. Its translation is CASSSTKQGGTEAFF.

This clone was recorded a few times. The rearrangement joins TRBV20-1 to TRBJ2-5; no clear D. Germline CDR1 DFQATT, CDR2 SNEGSKA (reference sequence). The CDR3 totals 11 residues. The V gene lost 0 bases and the J gene lost 5 bases, with 4 bases spanning the gap. CDR3 amino acids: CSARDRETQYF. The CDR3, as DNA: TGCAGTGCTAGAGATCGGGAGACCCAGTACTTC.

The CDR3 coding sequence is TGTGCCAGCAGCTTAGCGTTAGGACTAGCGGGGAGTCACTCCTACAATGAGCAGTTCTTC. The encoded protein is CASSLALGLAGSHSYNEQFF. The V call is TRBV7-8, the J call TRBJ2-1; TRBD2 matches 12 bases. Germline V gives CDR1 SGHVS, CDR2 FQNEAQ. The CDR3 spans 20 residues. The V and J ends lost 0 bases and 0 bases, in that order; junction bases with no gene match: 9. The whole variable domain, filled in from reference TRBV7-8 and TRBJ2-1, reads GAGVSQSPRYKVAKRGQDVALRCDPISGHVSLFWYQQALGQGPEFLTYFQNEAQLDKSGLPSDRFFAERPEGSVSTLKIQRTQQEDSAVYLCASSLALGLAGSHSYNEQFFGPGTRLTVL.

Concerning this clone itself: Compared with germline, one end of the junction differs, possibly owing to a read error. The chain links TRBV14 to TRBJ1-4, with D hard to call. The CDR3 length is 17 residues. Germline loops: CDR1 SGHDN, CDR2 FVKESK. The CDR3 nucleotides are TGTGCCAGCAGCAAAGACATCCGTCACGGAGGCAGGGAAAAACTGTTTTTT. Its protein product is CASSKDIRHGGREKLFF.

V gene TRBV2 combines with J gene TRBJ2-3; D ambiguous. Trimming shortened V by 1 base and J by 1 base, and 9 bases separated the two germline ends. CDR3 size: 15 residues. Germline CDR1 SNHLY, CDR2 FYNNEI. This chain's CDR3 is CASSEEDTRTDTQYF. The CDR3 coding sequence is TGTGCCAGCAGTGAAGAAGACACCCGCACAGATACGCAGTATTTT.

The V gene is TRBV6-6, the J gene TRBJ2-2, with 7 bases matching TRBD1. This CDR3 is built from 13 residues. Germline-derived CDR1 and CDR2 are MNHNY and SVGAGI (reference sequence). With V trimmed by 11 bases and J by 0 bases, 3 bases remained unmatched. CDR3 in amino acids: CAGQGANTGELFF. CDR3 nucleotide sequence: TGTGCCGGGCAGGGGGCGAACACCGGGGAGCTGTTTTTT.

The chain is built from TRBV28 and TRBJ2-7; D uncertain. The ends were cut back, 2 bases at V and 2 bases at J, with 4 bases in the middle. Germline assignment: CDR1 MDHEN and CDR2 SYDVKM. The CDR3 is made up of 12 amino acids. For the CDR3, the DNA is TGTGCCAGCAGTTTAGGCACCTACGAGCAGTACTTC. The encoded protein is CASSLGTYEQYF.

The chain employs TRBV2 and TRBJ2-5; 8 bases match TRBD2. This CDR3 spans 14 amino acids. Germline V gene sequence: CDR1 SNHLY, CDR2 FYNNEI. Trimming at V came to 5 bases and at J to 4 bases, leaving 6 bases not matched to a gene. Written as DNA, the CDR3 is TGTGCCAGCAGTCCCGGGACTAGGGGAGAGACCCAGTACTTC. This gives the protein CASSPGTRGETQYF.

This chain uses TRBV27 with TRBJ1-6, with 7 bases identical to TRBD1. Germline loops: CDR1 MNHEY, CDR2 SMNVEV (reference sequence). The trim removed 6 bases at V and 9 bases at J, leaving 5 bases unmatched. This CDR3 spans 13 amino acids. The CDR3 DNA sequence: TGTGCCAGCAGCGACAGGGCCCGTTCACCCCTCCACTTT. Protein product: CASSDRARSPLHF.

The chain links TRBV9 to TRBJ2-3; the D gene is possibly TRBD2 (5 bases). With 0 bases removed from V and 0 bases from J, the gap between germline ends came to 8 bases. In germline, CDR1 is SGDLS, CDR2 YYNGEE. The CDR3 is 15 residues long. The CDR3 sequence: CASSVVATSTDTQYF. The CDR3 DNA sequence: TGTGCCAGCAGCGTAGTAGCGACCAGCACAGATACGCAGTATTTT.

This chain uses TRBV27 with TRBJ1-2; TRBD1 matches 10 bases. Per the germline V gene, CDR1 is MNHEY and CDR2 is SMNVEV (reference sequence). The CDR3 is made up of 13 amino acids. J gave up 8 bases and V 6 bases, and 6 bases lay outside the gene matches. This CDR3 reads CASSRQGARGYTF. CDR3 bases: TGTGCCAGCAGCCGACAGGGGGCGCGGGGCTACACCTTC.

This chain joins TRBV5-1 and TRBJ2-1; TRBD2 matches at 7 bases. CDR3 size: 15 residues. J was trimmed by 3 bases and V by 4 bases; bases with no gene match: 7. Germline-derived CDR1 and CDR2 are SGHRS and YFSETQ. CDR3 sequence: CASSPRLADYNEQFF. In DNA form, the CDR3 reads TGCGCCAGCAGCCCCAGACTAGCCGACTACAATGAGCAGTTCTTC.

The chain recombines TRBV7-2 with TRBJ1-2; 7 positions match TRBD1. This CDR3 is built from 14 residues. From germline, CDR1 is SGHTA and CDR2 FQGNSA. The V gene end was trimmed by 5 bases and the J gene end by 6 bases; junction bases not matched to a gene: 9. The CDR3 DNA is TGTGCCAGCAGCATGCAACAGGGGAGAGATGGCTACACCTTC. Protein sequence: CASSMQQGRDGYTF.

The chain couples TRBV4-2 to TRBJ2-4; 9 bases fit TRBD1. This CDR3 spans 19 amino acids. V shed 1 base and J 0 bases; nucleotides not matched to a gene: 10. CDR1 is LGHNA and CDR2 is YNFKEQ in the germline V gene. CDR3: CASSQARTGAQLAKNIQYF. CDR3 bases: TGTGCCAGCAGCCAAGCGCGGACAGGGGCCCAGTTAGCCAAAAACATTCAGTACTTC.

This chain uses TRBV7-2 with TRBJ2-1; D is uncertain. Germline V CDR1 and CDR2: SGHTA, FQGNSA. V dropped 3 bases and J dropped 4 bases, with 10 bases sitting between them. This CDR3 contains 14 residues. The CDR3 protein is CASSLGQRYNEQFF. CDR3 DNA: TGTGCCAGCAGCTTGGGTCAAAGATACAATGAGCAGTTCTTC.

V is TRBV11-3 and J is TRBJ1-6; D possibly corresponds to TRBD1 (5 bases). The CDR3 totals 14 residues. Trimming cost V 2 bases and J 9 bases, with 11 bases left between them. The germline gives CDR1 SGHNT, CDR2 YENEEA. In nucleotides, the CDR3 is TGTGCCAGCAGCTTACGGGGCGCGGGTTCACCCCTCCACTTT. Its translation: CASSLRGAGSPLHF.